The rows below give T cell receptor beta chains drawn from one sample of a study of cytomegalovirus exposure and HLA in healthy donors. Assay: immunoSEQ multiplex PCR; the TCRdb copy retains only in-frame clones and omits some. The sample lists around 140,000 clones; roughly 72% were seen once. The sample was PBMCs. The receptors come from a man in his forties or fifties in good health and CMV-seronegative. Both conserved end residues are part of each CDR3. The D gene is left open where the match is weak. Clone size is stated in some rows and not others, as once, few, many or a class when expanded.

DNA,CDR3,V,J,size,D
TGTGCCAGTAGTATAGACGGGACAGGGTACAACTATGGCTACACCTTC,CASSIDGTGYNYGYTF,TRBV19,TRBJ1-2,.,TRBD1
TGCGCCAGCAGCTTGGAACGCCAGGGGCGGTCGAACACCGGGGAGCTGTTTTTT,CASSLERQGRSNTGELFF,TRBV5-1,TRBJ2-2,few,.
TGTGCCAGCAGCCAGACTCGATTAGTGTACGAGCAGTACTTC,CASSQTRLVYEQYF,TRBV6-5,TRBJ2-7,.,.
TGCGCCAGCAGCTTGGAGGACTTGACAGATACGCAGTATTTT,CASSLEDLTDTQYF,TRBV5-1,TRBJ2-3,.,.
TGTGCCAGCACTGCGACTCGTAGTACGCAGTATTTT,CASTATRSTQYF,TRBV6-1,TRBJ2-3,.,.
TGTGCCAGCGGCCCCCTAGCGGGATATGCTAGCACAGATACGCAGTATTTT,CASGPLAGYASTDTQYF,TRBV27,TRBJ2-3,.,TRBD2
TGTGCCAGCAGCTTCGGACAGAACAATCCCGAAGCTTTCTTT,CASSFGQNNPEAFF,TRBV5-4,TRBJ1-1,few,.
TGTGCCAGCTCCACGGCTAGCGGGCAGAGGGAGCAGTACTTC,CASSTASGQREQYF,TRBV10-3,TRBJ2-7,.,TRBD2
TGTGCCAGCAGCTTAGAGGGGGGAGCGAACACTGAAGCTTTCTTT,CASSLEGGANTEAFF,TRBV11-2,TRBJ1-1,.,.
TGTGCCAGCAGCGACCCAAACAGGGCGTCCGGGGAGCTGTTTTTT,CASSDPNRASGELFF,TRBV11-2,TRBJ2-2,.,.
TGCGCCAGCAGCTCCTTTCTCTCTGGGGCCAACGTCCTGACTTTC,CASSSFLSGANVLTF,TRBV5-1,TRBJ2-6,.,.
TGCGCCAGCAGCTTCCTTGGGCAGAGCACAGATACGCAGTATTTT,CASSFLGQSTDTQYF,TRBV5-1,TRBJ2-3,.,.
TGCGCCAGCAGTTTACTAGCGACCTCCTACAATGAGCAGTTCTTC,CASSLLATSYNEQFF,TRBV4-1,TRBJ2-1,once,TRBD2
TGTGCCAGCAGCCTCACAGCCTACAATGAGCAGTTCTTC,CASSLTAYNEQFF,TRBV6-6,TRBJ2-1,.,.
TGTTCCAGCAGCTTAGCGGGGAGGGAGAGGTCTGGCGATGAGCAGTTCTTC,CSSSLAGRERSGDEQFF,TRBV7-9,TRBJ2-1,.,TRBD2
TGTGCCTGGACCGACGGGACAGACTACGAGCAGTACTTC,CAWTDGTDYEQYF,TRBV30,TRBJ2-7,.,TRBD1
TGTGCCAGCAGTTACGTGCAGGGTCCTAATGAAAAACTGTTTTTT,CASSYVQGPNEKLFF,TRBV6-5,TRBJ1-4,.,.
TGTGCCAGTAGTATAGGCCAGGCCGGTGAGCAGTTCTTC,CASSIGQAGEQFF,TRBV19,TRBJ2-1,.,.
TGTGCCAGCAGCTTAAGCGGGAGGGCCACCGGGGAGCTGTTTTTT,CASSLSGRATGELFF,TRBV7-2,TRBJ2-2,.,TRBD2
TGTGCCAGCAGACCACCGGGGGATGGCTACACCTTC,CASRPPGDGYTF,TRBV7-3,TRBJ1-2,.,.
TGTGCCAGCAGTGCCAGACCGCTCGCGGGGGGGCCTGTGACCGGGGAGCTGTTTTTT,CASSARPLAGGPVTGELFF,TRBV27,TRBJ2-2,.,TRBD2
TGCGCCAGCAGCCTGGACAGGGGAAACACCGGGGAGCTGTTTTTT,CASSLDRGNTGELFF,TRBV5-1,TRBJ2-2,.,TRBD1
TGTGCCAGCAGTGATATTGCGGCAGGGTGCGAGCAGTACTTC,CASSDIAAGCEQYF,TRBV6-4,TRBJ2-7,.,.
TGTGCCAGCAGCTTAGTCTGGGCCTGGGAGGATGGCTACACCTTC,CASSLVWAWEDGYTF,TRBV7-9,TRBJ1-2,.,.
TGTGCCAGCAGCCCAGGGACAGGGAGCACCGGGGAGCTGTTTTTT,CASSPGTGSTGELFF,TRBV9,TRBJ2-2,.,TRBD1
TGTGCCAGCAGCCTCCTAGGGACTAGCGGATACAATGAGCAGTTCTTC,CASSLLGTSGYNEQFF,TRBV7-8,TRBJ2-1,.,TRBD2
TGTGCCACCAGCAGAGATGAGTCGGGACTACGACTCAATGAGCAGTTCTTC,CATSRDESGLRLNEQFF,TRBV15,TRBJ2-1,once,TRBD2
TGCGCCAGCAGCCCCCGGACTAGCGGGGGCCTGGATACGCAGTATTTT,CASSPRTSGGLDTQYF,TRBV5-1,TRBJ2-3,.,TRBD2
TGTGCCAGCTCACCAGGACTAGCGGGGGTGGGCACAGATACGCAGTATTTT,CASSPGLAGVGTDTQYF,TRBV18,TRBJ2-3,.,TRBD2
TGTGCCAGCTCCCCGTCATTAACCGGGACAGGGTCCCAAGGCGCCCAGTACTTC,CASSPSLTGTGSQGAQYF,TRBV18,TRBJ2-5,.,TRBD1
TGCGCCAGCAGCCAAGCCTCAGGGGGCGAGATCACTGAAGCTTTCTTT,CASSQASGGEITEAFF,TRBV4-1,TRBJ1-1,.,TRBD1
TGCGCCAGCAGTCAAGACAGGGCCTACGAGCAGTACTTC,CASSQDRAYEQYF,TRBV5-1,TRBJ2-7,.,TRBD1
TGCGCCAGCAGCCGGGGACAGGGGGTTGGAGATACGCAGTATTTT,CASSRGQGVGDTQYF,TRBV5-1,TRBJ2-3,.,TRBD1
TGCACCAGCAGCAAATTGGGGCCAGGGATCGGCACCGGGGAGCTGTTTTTT,CTSSKLGPGIGTGELFF,TRBV4-1,TRBJ2-2,.,.
TGTGCCAGCAGTTTATCCCGAACCGGGAGCTACGAGCAGTACTTC,CASSLSRTGSYEQYF,TRBV27,TRBJ2-7,.,.
TGTGCCAGCAGCGTAGGGGGACAGGGGTACGAGCAGTACTTC,CASSVGGQGYEQYF,TRBV9,TRBJ2-7,.,TRBD1
TGTGCCAGCTCTCCCGTGACAGGGAGTTCTTCCAAAAACATTCAGTACTTC,CASSPVTGSSSKNIQYF,TRBV18,TRBJ2-4,.,TRBD1
TGTGCCAGCAGTCTCGGGACAGGGGCCATCCAAGAGACCCAGTACTTC,CASSLGTGAIQETQYF,TRBV9,TRBJ2-5,.,TRBD1
TGTGCCAGCAGCTTAGTTGAGGGACAGGGGGCCACCGGGGAGCTGTTTTTT,CASSLVEGQGATGELFF,TRBV11-2,TRBJ2-2,.,TRBD1
TGTGCCAGCAGTTACCATCACTTCACAGATACGCAGTATTTT,CASSYHHFTDTQYF,TRBV6-5,TRBJ2-3,.,.
TGTGCCAGCAGCCGCCGCACAGGGGGGAACACTGAAGCTTTCTTT,CASSRRTGGNTEAFF,TRBV11-2,TRBJ1-1,.,TRBD1
TGTGCCAGCCGAATCGGACAGGGACCCCTCTACGAGCAGTACTTC,CASRIGQGPLYEQYF,TRBV6-1,TRBJ2-7,.,TRBD1
TGTGCCAGCAGTAGCGACAGGGCCTTCTACGAGCAGTACTTC,CASSSDRAFYEQYF,TRBV7-8,TRBJ2-7,.,TRBD1
TGCGCCAGCAGTGACAACACAAAAGAGACCCAGTACTTC,CASSDNTKETQYF,TRBV10-1,TRBJ2-5,few,.
TGTGCCAGCAGTGAAGCCGACGGCGGTGTATACTTT,CASSEADGGVYF,TRBV6-1,TRBJ2-2,few,.
TGCGCCAGCAGCCTCATAGGACAGGGGGGTTTCACTGAAGCTTTCTTT,CASSLIGQGGFTEAFF,TRBV4-1,TRBJ1-1,.,TRBD1